A single sample is the source of the 7 T cell receptor beta chains below, sequenced in a study of T cell repertoires in cytomegalovirus infection. From the reads, TCRdb called clonotypes with MiXCR, one entry per CDR3 protein. The sample has about 890,000 distinct CDR3 sequences, 31% seen once. Their antigens are not known. The sequencing here drew on cultured CD8+ T cells from PBMCs, taken from culture after CMV antigen stimulation. The receptors originated from a human donor in good health (CMV status not recorded). Some clones in this sample may be carry-over from other donors' samples.

This clonotype has ten or more counts. The chain recombines TRBV7-2 with TRBJ2-3; 7 bases match TRBD2. Germline V gene sequence: CDR1 SGHTA, CDR2 FQGNSA. Trimming removed 3 bases from V and 2 bases from J; junction bases left unmatched: 17. CDR3 length: 19 residues. CDR3 loop: CASSFLGLDYPLFTDTQYF. The CDR3 DNA reads as TGTGCCAGCAGCTTTCTTGGACTAGATTACCCCCTCTTCACAGATACGCAGTATTTT.

The chain recombines TRBV12-3 or TRBV12-4 with TRBJ1-1, with D unclear. This CDR3 comprises 13 residues. V lost 7 bases and J lost 1, with 10 bases in between. The CDR3 loop reads CASNYVENTEAFF. CDR3 nucleotide sequence: TGTGCCAGCAACTACGTGGAGAACACTGAAGCTTTCTTT.

The chain employs TRBV14 and TRBJ2-5; D tentatively reads TRBD1 or TRBD2 (5 bases each). In germline, CDR1 is SGHDN, CDR2 FVKESK. V was cut by 4 bases and J by 2 bases, with 17 bases left in between. The CDR3 totals 16 residues. CDR3 in amino acids: CASSPRPWDAQETQYF. The CDR3 nucleotides read TGTGCCAGCAGCCCTCGACCCTGGGACGCACAAGAGACCCAGTACTTC.

V gene TRBV2 combines with J gene TRBJ2-1; perhaps TRBD2 as D (6 bases). Germline CDR1 SNHLY, CDR2 FYNNEI. Trimming shortened V by 8 bases and J by 5 bases, and 16 bases separated the two germline ends. The CDR3 length is 14 residues. The DNA of the CDR3 is TGTGCCAGCGAAAAGTGGGGGGTCGACAATGAGCAGTTCTTC. Protein sequence: CASEKWGVDNEQFF. Full variable domain (missing parts from reference TRBV2 and TRBJ2-1): EPEVTQTPSHQVTQMGQEVILRCVPISNHLYFYWYRQILGQKVEFLVSFYNNEISEKSEIFDDQFSVERPDGSNFTLKIRSTKLEDSAMYFCASEKWGVDNEQFFGPGTRLTVL.

This chain uses TRBV3-1 with TRBJ1-2; D is uncertain. Germline CDR1 LGHDT, CDR2 YNNKEL (reference sequence). V lost 0 bases and J lost 6, with 11 bases in between. The CDR3 covers 14 residues. Written as DNA, the CDR3 is TGTGCCAGCAGCCAAGAAGGTAGTTCGGATGGCTACACCTTC. Translation: CASSQEGSSDGYTF.

A few counts support this clonotype. The V and J genes are TRBV3-1 and TRBJ1-1; the D is unclear. From germline, CDR1 is LGHDT and CDR2 YNNKEL (reference sequence). V was cut by 1 base and J by 2 bases, with 17 bases left in between. The CDR3 loop spans 17 amino acids. The CDR3 reads CASSQGRSGVVNTEAFF. CDR3 in DNA: TGTGCCAGCAGCCAAGGAAGAAGCGGGGTCGTAAACACTGAAGCTTTCTTT.

This chain joins TRBV18 and TRBJ1-5; D not resolved. The V and J ends lost 3 bases and 0 bases respectively, with 9 bases between them. This CDR3 region has 15 residues. Germline assignment: CDR1 KGHSH and CDR2 LQKENI. The CDR3 bases are TGTGCCAGCTCACCCCCAGACGATAGCAATCAGCCCCAGCATTTT. This sequence encodes CASSPPDDSNQPQHF.